These 6 T cell receptor beta chains were sequenced from one sample in a study of vaccination effects on CD4 cells after COVID-19. These receptors' targets are unknown. CD4+ T cell isolation took place after about nine days of culture. The person's infection with SARS-CoV-2, confirmed by PCR, took place between March and December 2020. Subjects were given two BNT162b2 or mRNA-1273 vaccine doses. Only in-frame clones appear in the TCRdb table, and some are missing; sequencing was by immunoSEQ multiplex PCR. The sample includes some 40,000 clones, more than 65% of them seen just once. Sample: CD4+ T cells from PBMCs cultured without peptide, taken after COVID-19 vaccination. All receptors derive from a human donor who had a prior SARS-CoV-2 infection.

The chain joins TRBV25-1 to TRBJ1-4; possibly TRBD1 for D (6 bases). The germline gives CDR1 MGHDK, CDR2 SYGVNS. This CDR3 is 14 amino acids long. Trimming removed 6 bases from V and 6 bases from J, with 14 bases in between. The CDR3 loop is CASSQWGGDEKLFF. In DNA, the CDR3 is TGTGCCAGCAGCCAATGGGGGGGCGATGAAAAACTGTTTTTT.

The V call is TRBV5-1, the J call TRBJ1-2; D gene unclear. From germline, CDR1 is SGHRS and CDR2 YFSETQ. The CDR3 has 14 amino acids. V lost 3 bases to trimming and J lost 5 bases, with 14 bases between them. The CDR3 DNA reads as TGCGCCAGCAGCTCGGCCGGTGGCTCATATGGCTACACCTTC. It specifies CASSSAGGSYGYTF.

The chain is built from TRBV5-1 and TRBJ1-2; possible D gene TRBD1, 5 bases. Trimming pared 4 bases from V and 2 bases from J, leaving 15 bases between. The V gene's germline CDR1 is SGHRS and CDR2 YFSETQ. CDR3 size: 15 residues. Here the CDR3 DNA reads TGCGCCAGCAGCGGGGCCGCAGGGCAAAACTATGGCTACACCTTC. Translating gives CASSGAAGQNYGYTF.

The V call is TRBV5-4, the J call TRBJ2-7, with 7 bases identical to TRBD2. This CDR3 spans 15 amino acids. Germline V lookup: CDR1 SGHNT, CDR2 YYREEE (reference sequence). V lost 2 bases and J lost 7; bases outside the gene matches: 12. CDR3 DNA sequence: TGTGCCAGCAGCTTTCGGGGCGGGAGTACGAGTGAGCAGTACTTC. Protein sequence: CASSFRGGSTSEQYF.

V gene TRBV6-5 combines with J gene TRBJ2-7, with 7 bases fitting TRBD1. CDR1 is MNHEY and CDR2 is SVGAGI in the germline V gene. The CDR3 extends over 15 amino acids. With 2 bases clipped from V and 6 bases from J, the junction kept 10 bases outside the gene matches. The CDR3 coding sequence is TGTGCCAGCAGTTACCAGCCCACGACAGGGAGCGAGCAGTACTTC. The encoded protein is CASSYQPTTGSEQYF.

The chain recombines TRBV9 with TRBJ2-7; D uncertain. The germline V and J ends were trimmed by 0 bases and 0 bases, with 10 bases remaining between them. The CDR3 has 15 amino acids. Per the germline V gene, CDR1 is SGDLS and CDR2 is YYNGEE. The CDR3 protein is CASSVADTYSYEQYF. In DNA, the CDR3 is TGTGCCAGCAGCGTAGCCGACACATACTCCTACGAGCAGTACTTC.